The T cell receptor beta chain described here comes from a study of blood T cell repertoires in COVID-19. About the research overall: Sites in the United States, Italy and Spain provided acute and convalescent COVID-19 samples. Sources were T cells, B-cell-depleted T cells, or PBMCs; the material itself was cDNA or gDNA.

Per the authors' pipeline: Amplification of reference gene primers was used by the study to estimate nucleated cell counts. Libraries were prepared by immunoSEQ multiplex PCR; TCRdb keeps only in-frame clonotypes and omits some of them. V, J and clone size were drawn from that table, and D and trimming were deduced from the DNA. Of fewer than 200,000 clones detected, 80% to 90% appear once; the ten largest clones hold 6% to 9%. This CDR3 has 13 residues. V lost 1 base, J lost 4 bases, and 7 bases lay in between. CDR1 PRHDT and CDR2 FYEKMQ come from the germline V gene (reference sequence). The source of this sequence is a man aged 35 to 55 who had recovered from COVID-19. V and J are TRBV13 and TRBJ1-2; no clear D. The sequencing sample was made of peripheral blood. The CDR3 coding sequence is TGTGCCAGCAGCTTAGACTCCGTCTATGGCTACACCTTC. Protein sequence: CASSLDSVYGYTF. The variable domain in full, completed from reference TRBV13 and TRBJ1-2, reads AAGVIQSPRHLIKEKRETATLKCYPIPRHDTVYWYQQGPGQDPQFLISFYEKMQSDKGSIPDRFSAQQFSDYHSELNMSSLELGDSALYFCASSLDSVYGYTFGSGTRLTVV.